This T cell receptor (beta chain) was documented in a study of T cell repertoires in cytomegalovirus infection. Study at large: A matching HLA type, together with CMV infection, was signaled by public TCR beta signatures. Regarding the study as a whole: Carriage of CMV together with the relevant HLA was identifiable through cumulative public TCR beta family frequency. The response measured ex vivo was dominated by TCR beta clonotypes (HLA-C-restricted and CMV-specific).

TCRdb reprocessed the reads via MiXCR and lists one record per CDR3 protein. Of around 740,000 distinct CDR3 sequences listed, about 40% were seen once; the top ten hold roughly 2.8%. At least ten counts were recorded for this clonotype. Its antigen is as yet unknown. V lost 5 bases and J lost 6, with 9 bases in between. Germline values: CDR1 SEHNR, CDR2 FQNEAQ (reference sequence). The CDR3 has 12 amino acids. The gene calls are TRBV7-9 and TRBJ2-3; no definite D call. Sequencing used PBMCs. This receptor was obtained from a human donor in good health (CMV status not recorded). Some clones in this sample may be carry-over from other donors' samples. CDR3 amino acids: CASSPPFDTQYF. In nucleotides, the CDR3 is TGTGCCAGCAGCCCCCCTTTTGATACGCAGTATTTT.